These 18 T cell receptor beta chains came from one sample sequenced in a study of Graves' ophthalmopathy and Graves' hyperthyroidism. The authors amplified TCR beta CDR3 regions, and they did so from RNA transcripts for repertoire sequencing. RT-PCR with HTBI primers came first, then second-round multiplex PCR. TCRdb ran MiXCR on the multiplex PCR reads and lists one entry per CDR3 protein. The data contain some 210,000 distinct CDR3 sequences, around 28% of them singletons. Input material: peripheral blood. Receptors originate from a man in his fifties with Graves' ophthalmopathy.

This sequence joins TRBV6-1 and TRBJ1-1, with a tentative D call TRBD1 (5 bases). This CDR3 region has 15 residues. Trimming took off 8 bases at V and 7 bases at J, with 23 bases between the two ends. Looked up from germline, CDR1 is MNHNS and CDR2 is SASEGT. CDR3 amino acids: CASCNGGGYYGEAFF. CDR3 sequence (DNA): TGTGCCAGCTGCAATGGTGGGGGGTATTACGGTGAAGCTTTCTTT.

V is TRBV28 and J is TRBJ1-1; D may be TRBD1 (5 bases). This CDR3 comprises 16 residues. The V end lost 1 base, the J end lost 4 bases, and 16 bases lay between the germline ends. CDR1 and CDR2 from the germline V gene are MDHEN and SYDVKM. CDR3 sequence (DNA): TGTGCCAGCAGTTTATCATGGCACAGGACGATCACTGAAGCTTTCTTT. Amino acid sequence: CASSLSWHRTITEAFF.

The chain uses TRBV2 and TRBJ2-5; 9 positions agree with TRBD1. V was pared by 4 bases and J by 3 bases, with 3 bases of the junction left unmatched. Germline loops: CDR1 SNHLY, CDR2 FYNNEI. CDR3 length equals 14 residues. In DNA form, the CDR3 reads TGTGCCAGCAGTGGCCGACAGGGGGAAGAGACCCAGTACTTC. Its protein is CASSGRQGEETQYF.

This clonotype has at least ten counts. The genes are TRBV20-1 and TRBJ2-2, with 7 nucleotides matching TRBD2. The trim removed 0 bases at V and 3 bases at J, leaving 7 bases unmatched. Germline loops: CDR1 DFQATT, CDR2 SNEGSKA (reference sequence). The CDR3 runs 16 residues. The chain's CDR3 is CSARDPRAGDTGELFF. In DNA form, the CDR3 reads TGCAGTGCTAGAGACCCACGCGCGGGAGACACCGGGGAGCTGTTTTTT.

There are many counts of this clonotype. This rearrangement joins TRBV7-2 to TRBJ2-7, with 7 bases matching TRBD2. CDR3 size: 14 residues. Unmatched junction bases numbered 9, after V lost 8 bases and J lost 2 bases. CDR1 SGHTA and CDR2 FQGNSA come from the germline V gene. The CDR3, as DNA: TGTGCCAGCGCACCGGGACTACTAACCTACGAGCAGTACTTC. It translates to CASAPGLLTYEQYF.

This clonotype was seen repeatedly, ten times or more. The chain recombines TRBV28 with TRBJ2-5; the D is unclear. Germline values: CDR1 MDHEN, CDR2 SYDVKM. The CDR3 has 16 residues. The germline V and J ends were trimmed by 5 bases and 1 base, with 17 bases remaining between them. The CDR3, as DNA: TGTGCCAGCAGTCACCCTTTTGTGTTGGGCCAAGAGACCCAGTACTTC. Its translation: CASSHPFVLGQETQYF.

The sample holds many counts of this clonotype. J is TRBJ2-3 and V is TRBV7-3, with TRBD2 identical over 7 bases. V lost 0 bases to trimming and J lost 5 bases; unmatched junction nucleotides: 8. There are 16 residues in the CDR3. Per the germline V gene, CDR1 is SGHTA and CDR2 is FQGTGA. CDR3 protein: CASSLTGGPLGDTQYF. The DNA for the CDR3 is TGTGCCAGCAGCTTAACGGGAGGGCCATTGGGAGATACGCAGTATTTT. Combining the CDR3 with reference TRBV7-3 and TRBJ2-3 gives the whole variable domain GAGVSQTPSNKVTEKGKYVELRCDPISGHTALYWYRQSLGQGPEFLIYFQGTGAADDSGLPNDRFFAVRPEGSVSTLKIQRTERGDSAVYLCASSLTGGPLGDTQYFGPGTRLTVL.

This clonotype was detected many times. The rearrangement uses TRBV6-5 and TRBJ1-1; D gene uncertain. V dropped 2 bases and J dropped 7 bases, with 17 bases sitting between them. The V gene's germline CDR1 is MNHEY and CDR2 SVGAGI. The length of the CDR3 is 15 residues. CDR3 in DNA: TGTGCCAGCAGTTACCGGGCGTCCGTGAGGAGTGAAGCTTTCTTT. Its protein product is CASSYRASVRSEAFF.

Ten or more counts support this clonotype. The CDR3 protein is CASSQEAGVKEQYF. In DNA form, the CDR3 reads TGTGCCAGCAGCCAAGAAGCGGGAGTGAAAGAGCAGTACTTC. The rearrangement joins TRBV4-2 to TRBJ2-7; 8 nucleotides line up with TRBD2. Germline CDR1 LGHNA, CDR2 YNFKEQ. This CDR3 region has 14 residues. V lost 0 bases and J lost 7; bases outside the gene matches: 5.

This clonotype came up many times. The chain carries TRBV10-3 and TRBJ2-3, with 10 bases identical to TRBD2. This CDR3 is built from 16 residues. Unmatched junction bases numbered 8, after V lost 8 bases and J lost 0 bases. Germline V gene sequence: CDR1 ENHRY, CDR2 SYGVKD. CDR3 coding DNA: TGTGCCATCGGGCTAGCGGGAGTTACGAGCACAGATACGCAGTATTTT. Its protein is CAIGLAGVTSTDTQYF.

This clonotype was detected many times. This CDR3 is CASSPDSGGTQYF. The CDR3, as DNA: TGTGCCAGCAGTCCGGACAGTGGTGGGACCCAGTACTTC. The rearrangement joins TRBV12-3 or TRBV12-4 to TRBJ2-5; D is possibly TRBD1 (6 bases). V lost 5 bases and J 7 bases, leaving 14 bases between the germline ends. The CDR3 is 13 residues long.

This clonotype has at least ten counts. The chain recombines TRBV28 with TRBJ1-1; 7 bases fit TRBD1. J lost 0 bases, V lost 11 bases, and 9 bases had no gene match. CDR1 and CDR2 (germline): MDHEN, SYDVKM. CDR3 length: 14 amino acids. The CDR3 sequence: CASSPTGLNTEAFF. The CDR3 DNA is TGTGCCTCATCACCGACAGGGTTGAACACTGAAGCTTTCTTT.

This clonotype occurred many times. CDR3 sequence (DNA): TGTGCCAGCAGCTCCCGGGGGAATCAGCCCCAGCATTTT. Its protein is CASSSRGNQPQHF. The chain joins TRBV11-2 to TRBJ1-5, with TRBD1 as a possible D gene (5 bases). Deletions cut 4 bases from V and 4 bases from J, with 8 bases between. The CDR3 runs 13 residues. Germline V lookup: CDR1 SGHAT, CDR2 FQNNGV.

The table lists this clonotype with many counts. The rearrangement uses TRBV6-1 and TRBJ2-5; D not certain. CDR3 size: 13 residues. Germline lookup yields CDR1 MNHNS and CDR2 SASEGT. V was trimmed by 6 bases and J by 7 bases, leaving 15 bases between them. CDR3 sequence: CASRWSDLGTQYF. The CDR3 nucleotides read TGTGCCAGCAGATGGAGCGACCTGGGGACCCAGTACTTC.

This clonotype was recorded many times. V is TRBV20-1 and J is TRBJ1-6; 7 positions match TRBD1. Unmatched junction bases numbered 12, after V lost 7 bases and J lost 9 bases. This CDR3 comprises 14 residues. CDR1 and CDR2 (germline): DFQATT, SNEGSKA (reference sequence). The CDR3 region has the DNA TGCAGTGTTATGAGACAGGGTCTGGGTTCACCCCTCCACTTT. Amino acids: CSVMRQGLGSPLHF.

This clonotype was seen a single time. The V gene is TRBV29-1, the J gene TRBJ2-7; D is unresolved. Germline values: CDR1 SQVTM, CDR2 ANQGSEA. The CDR3 loop spans 15 amino acids. Trimming removed 4 bases at V and 5 bases at J, with 21 bases between. The CDR3 DNA sequence: TGCAGCGTTGTCGTCGCTGCCCGGCCTTTACACGAGCAGTACTTC. As protein: CSVVVAARPLHEQYF.

The genes are TRBV6-5 and TRBJ1-2; D not resolved. The CDR3 covers 12 residues. Looked up from germline, CDR1 is MNHEY and CDR2 is SVGAGI. Trimming stripped 4 bases from V and 7 bases from J, with 10 bases between. CDR3 amino acids: CASSSVKGGYTF. As DNA, the CDR3 is TGTGCCAGCAGTTCCGTTAAGGGTGGCTACACCTTC.

This clonotype occurred many times. V and J are TRBV28 and TRBJ2-7, with TRBD1 matching over 7 bases. V trimming: 6 bases; J trimming: 2 bases; junction bases outside the gene matches: 13. The CDR3 length is 16 residues. Per the germline V gene, CDR1 is MDHEN and CDR2 is SYDVKM. CDR3 residues: CASSYGPGTVAYEQYF. The DNA of the CDR3 is TGTGCCAGCAGCTACGGTCCCGGGACAGTTGCCTACGAGCAGTACTTC. Based on the CDR3 plus reference TRBV28 and TRBJ2-7, the full variable domain is DVKVTQSSRYLVKRTGEKVFLECVQDMDHENMFWYRQDPGLGLRLIYFSYDVKMKEKGDIPEGYSVSREKKERFSLILESASTNQTSMYLCASSYGPGTVAYEQYFGPGTRLTVT.